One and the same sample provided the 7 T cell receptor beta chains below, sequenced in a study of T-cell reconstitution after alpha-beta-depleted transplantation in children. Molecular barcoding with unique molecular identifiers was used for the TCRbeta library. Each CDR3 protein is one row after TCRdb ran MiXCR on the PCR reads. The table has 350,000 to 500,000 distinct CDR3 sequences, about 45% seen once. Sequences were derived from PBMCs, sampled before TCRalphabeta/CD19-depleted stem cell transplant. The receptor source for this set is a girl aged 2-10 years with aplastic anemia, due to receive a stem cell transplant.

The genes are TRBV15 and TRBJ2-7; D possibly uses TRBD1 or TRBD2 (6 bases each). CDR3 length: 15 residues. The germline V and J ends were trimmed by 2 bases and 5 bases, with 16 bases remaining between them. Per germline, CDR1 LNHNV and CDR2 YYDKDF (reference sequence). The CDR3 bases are TGTGCCACCAGCAGACCCGGCAGGGGAGGTGACGAGCAGTACTTC. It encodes CATSRPGRGGDEQYF.

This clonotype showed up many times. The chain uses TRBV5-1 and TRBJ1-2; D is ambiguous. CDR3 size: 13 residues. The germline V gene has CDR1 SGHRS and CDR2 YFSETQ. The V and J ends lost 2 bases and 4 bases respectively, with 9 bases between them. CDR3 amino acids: CASSFQASYGYTF. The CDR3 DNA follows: TGCGCCAGCAGCTTTCAGGCTTCCTATGGCTACACCTTC. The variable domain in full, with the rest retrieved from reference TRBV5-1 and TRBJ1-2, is KAGVTQTPRYLIKTRGQQVTLSCSPISGHRSVSWYQQTPGQGLQFLFEYFSETQRNKGNFPGRFSGRQFSNSRSEMNVSTLELGDSALYLCASSFQASYGYTFGSGTRLTVV.

This CDR3 reads CASSPQSFYSNQPQHF. The CDR3 DNA follows: TGTGCCAGCAGCCCCCAGAGTTTTTATAGCAATCAGCCCCAGCATTTT. The chain uses TRBV28 and TRBJ1-5, with unresolved D. The V end lost 6 bases, the J end lost 0 bases, and 15 bases lay between the germline ends. This CDR3 comprises 16 residues. Germline V gene lookup returns CDR1 MDHEN and CDR2 SYDVKM.

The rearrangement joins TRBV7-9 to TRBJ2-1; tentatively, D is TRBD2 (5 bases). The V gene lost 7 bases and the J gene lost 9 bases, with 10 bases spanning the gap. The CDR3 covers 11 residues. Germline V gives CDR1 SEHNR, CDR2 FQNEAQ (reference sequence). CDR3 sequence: CASTTGGEQFF. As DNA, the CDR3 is TGTGCCAGCACCACTGGAGGTGAGCAGTTCTTC.

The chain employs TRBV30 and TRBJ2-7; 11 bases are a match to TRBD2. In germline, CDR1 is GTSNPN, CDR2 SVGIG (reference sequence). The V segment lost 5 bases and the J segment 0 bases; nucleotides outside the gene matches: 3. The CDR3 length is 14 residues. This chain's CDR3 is CAWRLAGSSYEQYF. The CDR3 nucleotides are TGTGCCTGGCGACTAGCGGGGAGCTCCTACGAGCAGTACTTC. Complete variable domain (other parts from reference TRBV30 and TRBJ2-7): SQTIHQWPATLVQPVGSPLSLECTVEGTSNPNLYWYRQAAGRGLQLLFYSVGIGQISSEVPQNLSASRPQDRQFILSSKKLLLSDSGFYLCAWRLAGSSYEQYFGPGTRLTVT.

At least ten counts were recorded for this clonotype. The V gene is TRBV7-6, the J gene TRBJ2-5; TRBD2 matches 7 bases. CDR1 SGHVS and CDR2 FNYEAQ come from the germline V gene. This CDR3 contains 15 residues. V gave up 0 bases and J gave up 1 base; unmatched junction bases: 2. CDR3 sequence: CASSLAWGGQETQYF. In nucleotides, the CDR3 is TGTGCCAGCAGCTTAGCCTGGGGGGGCCAAGAGACCCAGTACTTC.

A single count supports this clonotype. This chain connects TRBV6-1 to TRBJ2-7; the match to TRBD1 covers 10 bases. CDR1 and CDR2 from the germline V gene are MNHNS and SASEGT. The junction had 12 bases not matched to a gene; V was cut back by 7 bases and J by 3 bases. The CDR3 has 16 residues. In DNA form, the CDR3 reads TGTGCCAGCAATATGGATACGGGACAGGGGTTCTACGAGCAGTACTTC. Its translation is CASNMDTGQGFYEQYF.